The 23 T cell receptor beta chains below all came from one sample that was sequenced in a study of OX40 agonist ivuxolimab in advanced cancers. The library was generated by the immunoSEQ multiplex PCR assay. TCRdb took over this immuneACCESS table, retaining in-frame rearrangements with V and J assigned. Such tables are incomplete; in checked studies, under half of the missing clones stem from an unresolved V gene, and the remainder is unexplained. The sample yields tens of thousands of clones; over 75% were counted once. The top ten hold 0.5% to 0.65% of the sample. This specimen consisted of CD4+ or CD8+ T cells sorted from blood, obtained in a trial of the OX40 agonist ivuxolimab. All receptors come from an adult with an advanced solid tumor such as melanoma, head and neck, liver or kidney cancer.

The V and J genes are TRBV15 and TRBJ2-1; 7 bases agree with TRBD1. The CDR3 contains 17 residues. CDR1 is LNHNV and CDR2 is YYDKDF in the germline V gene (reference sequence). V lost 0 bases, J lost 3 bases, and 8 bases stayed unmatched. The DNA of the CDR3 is TGTGCCACCAGCAGAGATCTGGGGACAGACTTCTACAATGAGCAGTTCTTC. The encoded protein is CATSRDLGTDFYNEQFF.

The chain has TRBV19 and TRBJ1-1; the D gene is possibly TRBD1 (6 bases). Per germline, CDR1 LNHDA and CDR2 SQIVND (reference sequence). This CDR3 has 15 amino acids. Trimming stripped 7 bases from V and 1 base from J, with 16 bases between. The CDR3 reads CASIGRGEENTEAFF. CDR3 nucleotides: TGTGCCAGTATCGGCAGGGGAGAGGAGAACACTGAAGCTTTCTTT.

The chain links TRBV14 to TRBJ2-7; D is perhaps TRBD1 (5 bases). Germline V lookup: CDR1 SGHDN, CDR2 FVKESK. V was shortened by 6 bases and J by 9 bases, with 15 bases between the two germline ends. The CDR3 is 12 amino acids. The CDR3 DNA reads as TGTGCCAGCAGTGCGAAAGGGGTACGGCAGTACTTC. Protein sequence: CASSAKGVRQYF.

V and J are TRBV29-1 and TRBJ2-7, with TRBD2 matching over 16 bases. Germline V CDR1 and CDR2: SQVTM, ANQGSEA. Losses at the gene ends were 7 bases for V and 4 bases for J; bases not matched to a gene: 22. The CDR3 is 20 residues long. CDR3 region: CSAVGQGAGTSGRAGYEQYF. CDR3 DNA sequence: TGCAGCGCCGTAGGACAGGGGGCCGGGACTAGCGGGAGGGCCGGGTACGAGCAGTACTTC.

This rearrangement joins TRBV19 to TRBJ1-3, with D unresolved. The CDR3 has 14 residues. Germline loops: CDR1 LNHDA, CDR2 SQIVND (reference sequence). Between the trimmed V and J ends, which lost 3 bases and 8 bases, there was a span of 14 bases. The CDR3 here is CASSMGRLRDTIYF. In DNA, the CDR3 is TGTGCCAGTAGTATGGGCCGGCTCAGAGACACCATATATTTT.

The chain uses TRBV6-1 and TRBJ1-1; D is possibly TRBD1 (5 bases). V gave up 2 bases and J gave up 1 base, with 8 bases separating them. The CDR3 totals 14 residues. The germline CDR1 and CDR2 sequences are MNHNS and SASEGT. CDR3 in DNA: TGTGCCAGCAGTGAATGGACACCGAACACTGAAGCTTTCTTT. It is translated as CASSEWTPNTEAFF.

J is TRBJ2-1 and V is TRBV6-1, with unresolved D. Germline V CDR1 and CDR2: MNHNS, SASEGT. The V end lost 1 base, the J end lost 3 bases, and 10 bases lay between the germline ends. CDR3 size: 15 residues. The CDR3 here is CASSEGLTNYNEQFF. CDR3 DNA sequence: TGTGCCAGCAGTGAAGGGTTGACCAACTACAATGAGCAGTTCTTC.

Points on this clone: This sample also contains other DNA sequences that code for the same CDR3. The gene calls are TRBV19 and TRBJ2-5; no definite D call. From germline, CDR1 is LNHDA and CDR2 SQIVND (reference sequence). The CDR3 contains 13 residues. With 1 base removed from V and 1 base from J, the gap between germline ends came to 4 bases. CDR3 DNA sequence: TGTGCCAGTAGTATAGGGCCCCAAGAGACCCAGTACTTC. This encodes CASSIGPQETQYF.

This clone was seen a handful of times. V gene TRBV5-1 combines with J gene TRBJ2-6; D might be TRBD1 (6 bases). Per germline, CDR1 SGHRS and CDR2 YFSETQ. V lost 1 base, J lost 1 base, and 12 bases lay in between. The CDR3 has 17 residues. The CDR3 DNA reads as TGCGCCAGCAGCTTGTCAACAACAGGGTCTGGGGCCAACGTCCTGACTTTC. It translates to CASSLSTTGSGANVLTF.

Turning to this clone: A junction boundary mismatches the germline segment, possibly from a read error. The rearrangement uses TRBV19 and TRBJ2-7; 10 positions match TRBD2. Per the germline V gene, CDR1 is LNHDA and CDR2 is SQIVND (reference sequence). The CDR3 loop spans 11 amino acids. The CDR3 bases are TGTGCTGACAGCCGTGGACTAGCGGTAGACTTC. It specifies CADSRGLAVDF.

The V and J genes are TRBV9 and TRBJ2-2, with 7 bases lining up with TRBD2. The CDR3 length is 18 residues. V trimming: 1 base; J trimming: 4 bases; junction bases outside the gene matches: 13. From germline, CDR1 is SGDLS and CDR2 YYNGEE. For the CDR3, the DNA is TGTGCCAGCAGCGTAACAGACTCAGGGCCTAGCGGCACCGGGGAGCTGTTTTTT. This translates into CASSVTDSGPSGTGELFF.

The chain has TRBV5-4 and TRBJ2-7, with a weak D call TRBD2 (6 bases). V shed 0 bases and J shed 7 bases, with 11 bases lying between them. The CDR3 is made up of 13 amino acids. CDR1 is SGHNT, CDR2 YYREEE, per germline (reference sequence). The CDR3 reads CASSLAGDSEQYF. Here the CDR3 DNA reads TGTGCCAGCAGCTTGGCGGGAGATTCTGAGCAGTACTTC. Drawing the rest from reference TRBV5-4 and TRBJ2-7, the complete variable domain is ETGVTQSPTHLIKTRGQQVTLRCSSQSGHNTVSWYQQALGQGPQFIFQYYREEENGRGNFPPRFSGLQFPNYSSELNVNALELDDSALYLCASSLAGDSEQYFGPGTRLTVT.

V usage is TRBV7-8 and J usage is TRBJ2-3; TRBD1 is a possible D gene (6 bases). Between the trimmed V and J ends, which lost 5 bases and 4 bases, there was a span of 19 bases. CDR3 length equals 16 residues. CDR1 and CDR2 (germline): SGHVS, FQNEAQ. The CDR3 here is CASSPYPGGKADTQYF. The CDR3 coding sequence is TGTGCCAGCAGCCCTTATCCTGGGGGCAAGGCAGATACGCAGTATTTT.

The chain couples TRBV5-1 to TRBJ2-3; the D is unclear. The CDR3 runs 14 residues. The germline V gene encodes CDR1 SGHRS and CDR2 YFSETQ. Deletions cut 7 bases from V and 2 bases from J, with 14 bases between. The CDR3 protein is CASGGEVPTDTQYF. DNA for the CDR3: TGCGCCAGCGGCGGTGAGGTCCCCACAGATACGCAGTATTTT. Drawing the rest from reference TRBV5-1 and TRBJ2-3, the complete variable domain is KAGVTQTPRYLIKTRGQQVTLSCSPISGHRSVSWYQQTPGQGLQFLFEYFSETQRNKGNFPGRFSGRQFSNSRSEMNVSTLELGDSALYLCASGGEVPTDTQYFGPGTRLTVL.

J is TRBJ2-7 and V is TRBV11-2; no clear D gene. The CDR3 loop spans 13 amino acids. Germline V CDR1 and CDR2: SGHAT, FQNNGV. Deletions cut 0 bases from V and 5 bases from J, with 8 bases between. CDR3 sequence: CASSLDLADEQYF. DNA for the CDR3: TGTGCCAGCAGCTTAGATCTGGCGGACGAGCAGTACTTC.

CDR3 DNA sequence: TGTGCCATCAGTGAGTCGGTGGCTAGCGGGGTCAATGAGCAGTTCTTC. Its protein is CAISESVASGVNEQFF. The J gene is TRBJ2-1, the V gene TRBV10-3; 9 bases map to TRBD2. This CDR3 has 16 residues. Germline trimming cut 0 bases from V and 6 bases from J; bases unmatched to any gene: 6. Germline lookup yields CDR1 ENHRY and CDR2 SYGVKD.

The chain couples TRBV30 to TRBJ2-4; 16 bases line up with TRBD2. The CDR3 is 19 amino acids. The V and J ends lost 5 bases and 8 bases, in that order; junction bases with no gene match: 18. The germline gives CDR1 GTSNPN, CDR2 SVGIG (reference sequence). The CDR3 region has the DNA TGTGCCTGGCTCCGTCCCCCGGGACTAGCGGGAGGGGGGTGGTACATTCAGTACTTC. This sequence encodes CAWLRPPGLAGGGWYIQYF.

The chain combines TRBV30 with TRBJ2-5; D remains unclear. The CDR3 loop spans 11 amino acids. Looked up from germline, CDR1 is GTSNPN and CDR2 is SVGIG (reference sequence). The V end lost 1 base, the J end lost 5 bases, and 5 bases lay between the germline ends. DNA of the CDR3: TGTGCCTGGAGTGGAGGTGAGACCCAGTACTTC. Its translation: CAWSGGETQYF. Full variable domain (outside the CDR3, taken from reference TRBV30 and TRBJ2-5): SQTIHQWPATLVQPVGSPLSLECTVEGTSNPNLYWYRQAAGRGLQLLFYSVGIGQISSEVPQNLSASRPQDRQFILSSKKLLLSDSGFYLCAWSGGETQYFGPGTRLLVL.

CDR3 nucleotide sequence: TGCGCCAGCAGCAAGGGACGGTCCTACGAGCAGTACTTC. Translated: CASSKGRSYEQYF. J is TRBJ2-5 and V is TRBV5-1; either TRBD1 or TRBD2 may fit D (5 bases each). The DNA end lines up better with TRBJ2-7; the J call may be wrong. Germline V CDR1 and CDR2: SGHRS, YFSETQ. This CDR3 has 13 amino acids.

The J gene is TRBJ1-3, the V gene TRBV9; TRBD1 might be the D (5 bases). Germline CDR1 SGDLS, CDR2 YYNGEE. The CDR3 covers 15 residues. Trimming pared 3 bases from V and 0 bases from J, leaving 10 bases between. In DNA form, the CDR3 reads TGTGCCAGCAGCGCAACGGACACCTCTGGAAACACCATATATTTT. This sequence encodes CASSATDTSGNTIYF.

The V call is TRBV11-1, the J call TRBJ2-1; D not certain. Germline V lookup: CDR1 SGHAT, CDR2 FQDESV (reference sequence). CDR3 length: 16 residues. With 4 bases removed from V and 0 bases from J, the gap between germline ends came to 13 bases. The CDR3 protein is CASSWGTAPSYNEQFF. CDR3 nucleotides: TGTGCCAGCAGCTGGGGTACGGCCCCCTCCTACAATGAGCAGTTCTTC.

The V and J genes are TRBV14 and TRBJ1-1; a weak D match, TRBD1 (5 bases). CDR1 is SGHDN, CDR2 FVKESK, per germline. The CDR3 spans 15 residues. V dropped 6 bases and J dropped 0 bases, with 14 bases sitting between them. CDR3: CASRYNGAMNTEAFF. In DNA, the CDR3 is TGTGCCAGCAGGTACAACGGGGCCATGAACACTGAAGCTTTCTTT.

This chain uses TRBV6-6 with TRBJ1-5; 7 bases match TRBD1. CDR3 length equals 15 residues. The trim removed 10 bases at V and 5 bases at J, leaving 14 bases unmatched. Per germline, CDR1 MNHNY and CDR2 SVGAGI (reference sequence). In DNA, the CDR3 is TGTGCCACCAGACCCGGGACAGACTATTATCAGCCCCAGCATTTT. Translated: CATRPGTDYYQPQHF.